Reported below is one TCR beta chain. Across about two dozen US areas, participants ranged in age from about 18 to 100 years. Recovered status applied to Cohort 3 donors who had two consecutive negative PCRs. It also applied to those with clearance or with symptom resolution. Authors' analysis steps: Using reference gene primer amplification, nucleated cell counts were estimated. Libraries were prepared by immunoSEQ multiplex PCR; TCRdb keeps only in-frame clonotypes and omits some of them. Clone size and the V and J calls come from that table; the DNA yielded D and trimming. Of under 350,000 clones in the sample, approximately 84% were seen once. Trimming shortened V by 4 bases and J by 4 bases, and 8 bases separated the two germline ends. The CDR3 runs to 12 residues. Germline CDR1 is MNHNS and CDR2 is SASEGT. This entry belongs to a study of blood T cell repertoires in COVID-19. The wider study: Material from acute and convalescent COVID-19 was sourced from the United States, Italy and Spain.

Sequencing was carried out using PBMCs or T cells enriched from blood (not recorded which). The rearrangement links TRBV6-1 to TRBJ2-7; maybe TRBD2 (5 bases). This receptor was taken from a man aged 25 to 45 who had recovered from COVID-19. The CDR3 sequence is CASSGTRYEQYF. Here the CDR3 DNA reads TGTGCCAGCAGTGGTACTAGATACGAGCAGTACTTC.